Each of the 3 T cell receptor beta chains below was sequenced from the same sample in a study of human T cells and chemical hapten exposure. Regarding time point: healthy volunteer bleed at 6 weeks. Sequencing started from total RNA isolated from unfractionated whole blood. MiXCR, applied by TCRdb to the RACE reads, yields one record per CDR3 protein. Among 40,000 to 45,000 distinct CDR3 sequences listed, about 4% were seen once. The sequenced sample consisted of whole blood. The receptors come from a human donor in good health. Some clones in this sample may be carry-over from other donors' samples.

This clonotype was seen repeatedly, ten times or more. V usage is TRBV6-5 and J usage is TRBJ2-1; D tentatively reads TRBD1 or TRBD2 (5 bases each). CDR1 MNHEY and CDR2 SVGAGI come from the germline V gene. V lost 2 bases and J lost 15, with 11 bases in between. This CDR3 has 11 residues. CDR3: CASSYGPGTFF. For the CDR3, the DNA is TGTGCCAGCAGTTACGGTCCCGGGACGTTCTTC.

This clonotype was detected ten times or more. V is TRBV28 and J is TRBJ1-1; 8 bases agree with TRBD1. Germline CDR1 MDHEN, CDR2 SYDVKM. The CDR3 covers 16 residues. The V gene end was trimmed by 8 bases and the J gene end by 7 bases; junction bases not matched to a gene: 18. The DNA for the CDR3 is TGTGCCAGCCCAAGGACAGGGACCCTGGACCTACTTGAAGCTTTCTTT. Translation: CASPRTGTLDLLEAFF.

This clonotype has a count of ten or more. The rearrangement links TRBV3-1 to TRBJ1-2; 9 bases are a match to TRBD1. V lost 2 bases to trimming and J lost 4 bases; unmatched junction nucleotides: 5. This CDR3 has 15 residues. Looked up from germline, CDR1 is LGHDT and CDR2 is YNNKEL (reference sequence). CDR3 nucleotide sequence: TGTGCCAGCAGCCAACTATCGGGACAGGGCTATGGCTACACCTTC. It translates to CASSQLSGQGYGYTF.